Listed below are T cell receptor beta chains from one sample, sequenced in a study of T cell repertoires in cytomegalovirus infection. Their antigens are not known. Via MiXCR, TCRdb re-called the reads, giving one row per CDR3 protein. Among about 360,000 distinct CDR3 sequences listed, roughly 34% were seen once. Here the sequenced sample was cultured PBMCs, taken from culture after CMV antigen stimulation. The origin of the receptors is a human donor in good health (CMV status not recorded). Some clones in this sample may be carry-over from other donors' samples. CDR3s include the opening cysteine and the closing phenylalanine or tryptophan. D genes are given only for firm matches. Only some rows state a clone size, as once, few, many or a class for expanded clones.

D: -
V: TRBV3-1
J: TRBJ1-1
size: few
DNA: TGTGCCAGCAGCCAAGAACGGGGAAACACTGAAGCTTTCTTT
CDR3: CASSQERGNTEAFF

D: -
V: TRBV14
J: TRBJ1-1
size: once
DNA: TGTGCCAGCAGCCGATGGATCGGACGAGAGAACACTGAAGCTTTCTTT
CDR3: CASSRWIGRENTEAFF

D: -
V: TRBV7-2
J: TRBJ1-5
size: -
DNA: TGTGCCAGCAGCTGGTCAGGGGCCAACAATCAGCCCCAGCATTTT
CDR3: CASSWSGANNQPQHF

D: TRBD1
V: TRBV7-2
J: TRBJ1-4
size: many
DNA: TGTGCCAGCAGCAGGGACAGCCAGAATGAAAAACTGTTTTTT
CDR3: CASSRDSQNEKLFF

D: -
V: TRBV4-1
J: TRBJ2-5
size: -
DNA: TGCGCCAGCAGCGCGCGACTAGTGGGGGAAGAGACCCAGTACTTC
CDR3: CASSARLVGEETQYF

D: TRBD2
V: TRBV6-2/TRBV6-3
J: TRBJ2-2
size: many
DNA: TGTGCCAGCGGGAGACTAGCGGGAGGCGGGGAGCTGTTTTTT
CDR3: CASGRLAGGGELFF

D: TRBD1
V: TRBV11-3
J: TRBJ2-5
size: -
DNA: TGTGCCTCCCTCCGGGACAGAGAGGGGGAGACCCAGTACTTC
CDR3: CASLRDREGETQYF

D: TRBD2
V: TRBV6-2/TRBV6-3
J: TRBJ2-5
size: -
DNA: TGTGCCAGCAGTTACTCGGAGCGGGAGGCCCTACAAGAGACCCAGTACTTC
CDR3: CASSYSEREALQETQYF

D: -
V: TRBV27
J: TRBJ1-5
size: -
DNA: TGTGCCAGCAGTTTAGGCAGGGAAAATAATCAGCCCCAGCATTTT
CDR3: CASSLGRENNQPQHF

D: -
V: TRBV6-1
J: TRBJ1-3
size: few
DNA: TGTGCCAGCTGTGGCAGGGCTGGAAACACCATATATTTT
CDR3: CASCGRAGNTIYF

D: -
V: TRBV7-4
J: TRBJ2-5
size: -
DNA: TGTGCCAGCAGCCGGGACTACCAAGAGACCCAGTACTTC
CDR3: CASSRDYQETQYF

D: -
V: TRBV7-2
J: TRBJ2-2
size: few
DNA: TGTGCCAGCAGCTTGTTAGGGCTATTGAACACCGGGGAGCTGTTTTTT
CDR3: CASSLLGLLNTGELFF

D: -
V: TRBV10-3
J: TRBJ1-5
size: few
DNA: TGTGCCATCAGTGAGTATAGCAATCAGCCCCAGCATTTT
CDR3: CAISEYSNQPQHF

D: -
V: TRBV12-3/TRBV12-4
J: TRBJ2-1
size: -
DNA: TGTGCCAGCAGTTCCTCCCGCTCCTACAATGAGCAGTTCTTC
CDR3: CASSSSRSYNEQFF

D: TRBD2
V: TRBV4-3
J: TRBJ2-7
size: -
DNA: TGCGCCAGCAGCCAAGGAACGGGGGGTATCGAGCAGTACTTC
CDR3: CASSQGTGGIEQYF

D: TRBD2
V: TRBV2
J: TRBJ2-7
size: few
DNA: TGTGCCAGCAGTGAATCCCTAGCGGGAGCCGACGAGCAGTACTTC
CDR3: CASSESLAGADEQYF

D: TRBD1
V: TRBV12-3/TRBV12-4
J: TRBJ1-4
size: many
DNA: TGTGCCAGCAGTTCGGGACAGGGGTCTGAAAAACTGTTTTTT
CDR3: CASSSGQGSEKLFF

D: TRBD2
V: TRBV20-1
J: TRBJ2-1
size: few
DNA: TGCAGTGCTTGGACTAGCGGAAACTACAATGAGCAGTTCTTC
CDR3: CSAWTSGNYNEQFF

D: -
V: TRBV6-6
J: TRBJ2-5
size: -
DNA: TGTGCCAGCAGCCCGAGTGGGCGGGACCACAAAGAGACCCAGTACTTC
CDR3: CASSPSGRDHKETQYF

D: TRBD1
V: TRBV7-2
J: TRBJ2-1
size: many
DNA: TGTGCCAGCAGCTTAGCGGGCGGGGGACAGGGATACAATGAGCAGTTCTTC
CDR3: CASSLAGGGQGYNEQFF

D: -
V: TRBV7-2
J: TRBJ1-3
size: -
DNA: TGTGCCAGCAGCTTTCGCAGGGCCGAAAACACCATATATTTT
CDR3: CASSFRRAENTIYF

D: TRBD1
V: TRBV6-6
J: TRBJ1-2
size: -
DNA: TGTGCCAGCAGTTACAGGGACAGCTATGGCTACACCTTC
CDR3: CASSYRDSYGYTF

D: TRBD1
V: TRBV2
J: TRBJ1-2
size: few
DNA: TGTGCCAGCAGGAAGGGACAGGGGAACTATGGCTACACCTTC
CDR3: CASRKGQGNYGYTF

D: -
V: TRBV6-2/TRBV6-3
J: TRBJ1-2
size: few
DNA: TGTGCCAGCAGTTACGGAAGGGTTGGCTACACCTTC
CDR3: CASSYGRVGYTF

D: -
V: TRBV5-5
J: TRBJ2-1
size: -
DNA: TGTGCCAGCAGCTGGGGGATGGAGGGGAGCTACAATGAGCAGTTCTTC
CDR3: CASSWGMEGSYNEQFF

D: TRBD1
V: TRBV7-6
J: TRBJ1-5
size: -
DNA: TGTGCCAGCAGCCGGGACAGGGCCCAGCCCCAGCATTTT
CDR3: CASSRDRAQPQHF

D: -
V: TRBV7-3
J: TRBJ2-1
size: few
DNA: TGTGCCAGCAGCTTAATCTCGGTCGGGGAAACCTACAATGAGCAGTTCTTC
CDR3: CASSLISVGETYNEQFF

D: -
V: TRBV6-4
J: TRBJ2-7
size: -
DNA: TGTGCCAGCGGTCTTGGATCGGCAGTTGTCTCCTACGAGCAGTACTTC
CDR3: CASGLGSAVVSYEQYF

D: -
V: TRBV6-5
J: TRBJ1-1
size: -
DNA: TGTGCCAGCAGTTACGAAGTCCAGGGGCTCAGGACTGAAGCTTTCTTT
CDR3: CASSYEVQGLRTEAFF

D: TRBD1
V: TRBV11-3
J: TRBJ1-2
size: many
DNA: TGTGCCAGCAGCACGACAGGGTCAGGATATGGCTACACCTTC
CDR3: CASSTTGSGYGYTF

D: -
V: TRBV15
J: TRBJ1-1
size: -
DNA: TGTGCCACCAGCAGAGATCGCCGAGCCACTGAAGCTTTCTTT
CDR3: CATSRDRRATEAFF

D: TRBD2
V: TRBV4-2
J: TRBJ2-3
size: -
DNA: TGTGCCAGCAGCCAAGTGGTAGCGGGAGCAGATACGCAGTATTTT
CDR3: CASSQVVAGADTQYF

D: TRBD1
V: TRBV7-2
J: TRBJ1-2
size: many
DNA: TGTGCCAGCAGCCCTGGACAGGGTTACTATGGCTACACCTTC
CDR3: CASSPGQGYYGYTF

D: TRBD1
V: TRBV18
J: TRBJ2-5
size: -
DNA: TGTGCCAGCTCACTTAAGGGGGCGCAAGAGACCCAGTACTTC
CDR3: CASSLKGAQETQYF

D: -
V: TRBV7-2
J: TRBJ2-3
size: -
DNA: TGTGCCAGCAGCTTCCGGACCCAGAGTCCAGATACGCAGTATTTT
CDR3: CASSFRTQSPDTQYF

D: TRBD2
V: TRBV24-1
J: TRBJ2-1
size: few
DNA: TGTGCCACCAGTGATTCAGGTACTAGCGGGAGCAATGAGCAGTTCTTC
CDR3: CATSDSGTSGSNEQFF

D: TRBD2
V: TRBV19
J: TRBJ2-1
size: -
DNA: TGTGCCAGTAGTATAGATCCAGGACTAGCGGACAATGAGCAGTTCTTC
CDR3: CASSIDPGLADNEQFF

D: -
V: TRBV7-2
J: TRBJ1-2
size: few
DNA: TGTGCCAGCAGCTTAGTTTGGCAGGTCTTAAGTGGCTACACCTTC
CDR3: CASSLVWQVLSGYTF

D: -
V: TRBV11-2
J: TRBJ2-1
size: once
DNA: TGTGCCAGCAGCTTAGGGGTATTGAGCTCCTACAATGAGCAGTTCTTC
CDR3: CASSLGVLSSYNEQFF

D: TRBD1
V: TRBV7-2
J: TRBJ2-7
size: many
DNA: TGTGCCAGCAGCTACAGACAGGGGTACCCCTACGAGCAGTACTTC
CDR3: CASSYRQGYPYEQYF

D: TRBD2
V: TRBV7-9
J: TRBJ2-1
size: -
DNA: TGTGCCAGCAGTTCACTAGCGGGAGGGCCATCAGAGCAGTTCTTC
CDR3: CASSSLAGGPSEQFF

D: TRBD2
V: TRBV11-2
J: TRBJ2-1
size: few
DNA: TGTGCCAGCAGCGAGGGGACTAGCGGGACTCGCTTC
CDR3: CASSEGTSGTRF

D: TRBD2
V: TRBV5-1
J: TRBJ2-7
size: -
DNA: TGCGCCAGCAGCTTGGTCAGCGGGAGGGCCTCCCTCGCCGAGCAGTACTTC
CDR3: CASSLVSGRASLAEQYF

D: -
V: TRBV7-9
J: TRBJ2-7
size: few
DNA: TGTGCCAGCAGCTTAGGAGGGGATGGATCCTACGAGCAGTACTTC
CDR3: CASSLGGDGSYEQYF